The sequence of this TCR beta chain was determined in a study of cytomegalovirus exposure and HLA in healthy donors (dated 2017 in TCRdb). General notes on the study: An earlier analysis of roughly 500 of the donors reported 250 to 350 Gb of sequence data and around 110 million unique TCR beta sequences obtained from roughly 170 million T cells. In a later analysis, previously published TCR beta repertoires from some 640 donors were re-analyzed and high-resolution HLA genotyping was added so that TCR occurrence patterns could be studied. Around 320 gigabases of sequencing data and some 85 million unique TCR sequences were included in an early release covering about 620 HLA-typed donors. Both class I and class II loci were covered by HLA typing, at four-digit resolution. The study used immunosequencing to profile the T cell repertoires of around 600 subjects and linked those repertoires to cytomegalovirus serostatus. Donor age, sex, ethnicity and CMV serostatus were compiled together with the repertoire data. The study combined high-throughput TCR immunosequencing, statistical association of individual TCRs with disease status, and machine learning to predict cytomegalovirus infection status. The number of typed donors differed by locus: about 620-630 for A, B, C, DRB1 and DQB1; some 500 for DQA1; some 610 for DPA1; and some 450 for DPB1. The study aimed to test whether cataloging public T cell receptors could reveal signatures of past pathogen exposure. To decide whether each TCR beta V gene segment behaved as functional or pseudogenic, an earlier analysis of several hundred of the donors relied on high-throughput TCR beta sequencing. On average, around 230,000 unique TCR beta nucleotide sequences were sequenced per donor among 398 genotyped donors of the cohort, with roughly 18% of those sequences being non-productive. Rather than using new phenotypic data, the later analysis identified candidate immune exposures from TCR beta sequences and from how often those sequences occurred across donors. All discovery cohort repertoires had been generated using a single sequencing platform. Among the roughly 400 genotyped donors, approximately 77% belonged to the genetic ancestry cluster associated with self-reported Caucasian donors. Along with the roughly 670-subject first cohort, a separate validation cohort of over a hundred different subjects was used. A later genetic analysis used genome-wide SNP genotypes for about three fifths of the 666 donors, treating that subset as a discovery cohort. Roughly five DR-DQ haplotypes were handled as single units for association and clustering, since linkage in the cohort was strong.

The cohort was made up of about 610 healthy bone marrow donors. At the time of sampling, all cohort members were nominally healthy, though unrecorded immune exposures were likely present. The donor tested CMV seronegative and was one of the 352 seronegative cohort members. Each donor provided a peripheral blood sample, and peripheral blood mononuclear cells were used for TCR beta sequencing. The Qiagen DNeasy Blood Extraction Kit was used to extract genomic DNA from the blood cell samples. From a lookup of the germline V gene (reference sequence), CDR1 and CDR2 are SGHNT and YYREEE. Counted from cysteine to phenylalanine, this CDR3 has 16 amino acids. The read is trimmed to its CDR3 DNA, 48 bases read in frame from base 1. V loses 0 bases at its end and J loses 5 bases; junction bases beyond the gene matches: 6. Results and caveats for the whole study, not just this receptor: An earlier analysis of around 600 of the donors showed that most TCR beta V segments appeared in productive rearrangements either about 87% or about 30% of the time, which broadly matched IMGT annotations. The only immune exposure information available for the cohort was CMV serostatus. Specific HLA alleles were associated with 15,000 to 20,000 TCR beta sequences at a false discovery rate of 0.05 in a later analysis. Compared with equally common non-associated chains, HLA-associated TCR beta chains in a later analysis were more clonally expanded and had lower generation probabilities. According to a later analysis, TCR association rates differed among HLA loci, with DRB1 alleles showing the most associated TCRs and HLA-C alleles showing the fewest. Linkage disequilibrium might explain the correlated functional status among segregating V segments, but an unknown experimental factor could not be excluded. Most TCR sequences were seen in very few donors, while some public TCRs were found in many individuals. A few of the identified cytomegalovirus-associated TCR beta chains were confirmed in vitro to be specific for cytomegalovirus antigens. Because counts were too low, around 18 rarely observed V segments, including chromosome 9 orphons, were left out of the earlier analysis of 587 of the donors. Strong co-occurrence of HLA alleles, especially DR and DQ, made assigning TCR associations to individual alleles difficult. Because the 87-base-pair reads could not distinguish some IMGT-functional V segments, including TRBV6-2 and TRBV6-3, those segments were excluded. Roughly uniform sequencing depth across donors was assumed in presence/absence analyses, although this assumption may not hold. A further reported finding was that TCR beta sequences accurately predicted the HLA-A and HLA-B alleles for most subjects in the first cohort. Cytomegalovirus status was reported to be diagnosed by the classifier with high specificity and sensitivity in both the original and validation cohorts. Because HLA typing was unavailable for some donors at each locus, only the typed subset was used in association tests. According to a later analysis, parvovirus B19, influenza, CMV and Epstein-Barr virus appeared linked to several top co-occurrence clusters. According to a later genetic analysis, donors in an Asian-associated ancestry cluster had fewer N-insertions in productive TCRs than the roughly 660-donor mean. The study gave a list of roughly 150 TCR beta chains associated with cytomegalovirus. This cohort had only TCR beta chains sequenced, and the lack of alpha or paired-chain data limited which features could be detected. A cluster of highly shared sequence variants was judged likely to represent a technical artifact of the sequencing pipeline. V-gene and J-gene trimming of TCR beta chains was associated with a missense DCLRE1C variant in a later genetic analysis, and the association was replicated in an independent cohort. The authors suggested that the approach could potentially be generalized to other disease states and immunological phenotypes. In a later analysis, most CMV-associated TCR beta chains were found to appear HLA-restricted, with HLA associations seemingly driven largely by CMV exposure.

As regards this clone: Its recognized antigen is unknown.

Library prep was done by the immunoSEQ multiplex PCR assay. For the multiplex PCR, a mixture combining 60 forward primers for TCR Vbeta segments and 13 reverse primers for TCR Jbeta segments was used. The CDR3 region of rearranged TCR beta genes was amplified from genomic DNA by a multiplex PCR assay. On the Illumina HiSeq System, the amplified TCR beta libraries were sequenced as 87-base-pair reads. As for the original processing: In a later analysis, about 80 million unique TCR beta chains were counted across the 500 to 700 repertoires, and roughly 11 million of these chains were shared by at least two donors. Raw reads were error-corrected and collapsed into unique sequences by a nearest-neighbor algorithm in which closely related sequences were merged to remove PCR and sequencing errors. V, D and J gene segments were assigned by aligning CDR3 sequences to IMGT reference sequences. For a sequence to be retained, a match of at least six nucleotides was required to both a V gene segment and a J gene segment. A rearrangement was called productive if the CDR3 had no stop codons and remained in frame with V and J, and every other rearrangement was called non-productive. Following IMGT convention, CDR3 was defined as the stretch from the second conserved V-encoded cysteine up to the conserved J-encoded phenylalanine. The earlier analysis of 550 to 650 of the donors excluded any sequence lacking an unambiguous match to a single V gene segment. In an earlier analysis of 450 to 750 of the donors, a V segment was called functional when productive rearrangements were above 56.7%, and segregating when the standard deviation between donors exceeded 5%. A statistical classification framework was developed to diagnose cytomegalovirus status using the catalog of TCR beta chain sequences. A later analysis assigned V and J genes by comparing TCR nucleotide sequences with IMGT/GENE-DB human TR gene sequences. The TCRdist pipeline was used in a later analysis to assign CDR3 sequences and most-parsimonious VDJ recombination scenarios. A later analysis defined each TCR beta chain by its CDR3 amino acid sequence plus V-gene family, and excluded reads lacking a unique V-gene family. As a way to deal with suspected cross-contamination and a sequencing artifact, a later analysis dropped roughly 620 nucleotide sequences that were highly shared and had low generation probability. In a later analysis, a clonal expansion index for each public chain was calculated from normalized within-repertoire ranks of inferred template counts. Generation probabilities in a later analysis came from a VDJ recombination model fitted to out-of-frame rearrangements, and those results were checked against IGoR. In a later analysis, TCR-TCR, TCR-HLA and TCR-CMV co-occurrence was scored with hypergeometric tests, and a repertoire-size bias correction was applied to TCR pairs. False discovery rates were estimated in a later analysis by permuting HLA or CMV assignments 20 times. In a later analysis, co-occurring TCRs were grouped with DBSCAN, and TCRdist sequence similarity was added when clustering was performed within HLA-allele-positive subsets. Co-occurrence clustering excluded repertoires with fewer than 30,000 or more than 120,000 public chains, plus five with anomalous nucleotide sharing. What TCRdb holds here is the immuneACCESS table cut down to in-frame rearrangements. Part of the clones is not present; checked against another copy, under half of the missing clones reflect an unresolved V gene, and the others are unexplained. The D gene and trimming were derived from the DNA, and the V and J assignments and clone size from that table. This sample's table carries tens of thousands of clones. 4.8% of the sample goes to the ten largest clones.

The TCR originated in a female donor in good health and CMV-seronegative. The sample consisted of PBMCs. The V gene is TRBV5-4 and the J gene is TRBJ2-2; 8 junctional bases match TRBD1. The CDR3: CASSLVGQGGTGELFF. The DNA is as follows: TGTGCCAGCAGCTTGGTAGGACAGGGAGGTACCGGGGAGCTGTTTTTT. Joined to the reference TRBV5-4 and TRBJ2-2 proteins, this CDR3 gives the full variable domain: ETGVTQSPTHLIKTRGQQVTLRCSSQSGHNTVSWYQQALGQGPQFIFQYYREEENGRGNFPPRFSGLQFPNYSSELNVNALELDDSALYLCASSLVGQGGTGELFFGEGSRLTVL.